The clone carrying this T cell receptor (beta chain) was recorded once. PCR employed 60 Vbeta and 13 Jbeta primers. The protocol was immunoSEQ multiplex PCR, while the TCRdb copy is restricted to in-frame clones and leaves out a portion. The sample lists under 70,000 clones, under 85% occurring once. Looked up from germline, CDR1 is SGHTA and CDR2 is FQGNSA. V lost 0 bases and J lost 7; bases outside the gene matches: 9. The CDR3 contains 16 residues. This record belongs to a study of cytomegalovirus exposure and HLA in healthy donors. This TCR came from a male donor in good health and CMV-seropositive. The V gene is TRBV7-2, the J gene TRBJ2-5; 9 bases agree with TRBD1. The sequenced sample was PBMCs. The CDR3 spells CASSLADRGGRGTQYF. The CDR3 coding sequence is TGTGCCAGCAGCTTAGCAGACAGGGGGGGGCGCGGGACCCAGTACTTC.